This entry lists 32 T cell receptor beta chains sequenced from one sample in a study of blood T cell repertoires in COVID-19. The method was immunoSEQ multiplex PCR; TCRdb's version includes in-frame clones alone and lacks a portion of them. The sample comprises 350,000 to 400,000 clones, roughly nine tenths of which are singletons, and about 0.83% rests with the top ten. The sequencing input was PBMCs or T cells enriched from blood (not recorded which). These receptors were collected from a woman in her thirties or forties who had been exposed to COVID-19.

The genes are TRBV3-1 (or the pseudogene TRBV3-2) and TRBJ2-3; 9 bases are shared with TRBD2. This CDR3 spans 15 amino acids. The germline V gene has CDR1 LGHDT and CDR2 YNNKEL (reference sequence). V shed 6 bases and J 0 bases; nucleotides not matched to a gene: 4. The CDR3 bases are TGTGCCAGCAGACGAAGCGGGGGGAGCACAGATACGCAGTATTTT. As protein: CASRRSGGSTDTQYF.

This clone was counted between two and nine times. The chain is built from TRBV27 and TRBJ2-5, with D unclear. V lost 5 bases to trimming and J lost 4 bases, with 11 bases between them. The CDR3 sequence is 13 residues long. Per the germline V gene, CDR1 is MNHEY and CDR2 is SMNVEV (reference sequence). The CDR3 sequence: CASSPHWAETQYF. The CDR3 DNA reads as TGTGCCAGCAGTCCACATTGGGCAGAGACCCAGTACTTC.

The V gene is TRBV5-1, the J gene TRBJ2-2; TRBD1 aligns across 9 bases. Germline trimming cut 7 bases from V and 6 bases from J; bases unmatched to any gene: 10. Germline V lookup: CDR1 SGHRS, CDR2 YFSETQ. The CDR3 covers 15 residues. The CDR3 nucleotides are TGCGCCAGCTCACGTGAAGGGGACAGGGCCGGGGAGCTGTTTTTT. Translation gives CASSREGDRAGELFF.

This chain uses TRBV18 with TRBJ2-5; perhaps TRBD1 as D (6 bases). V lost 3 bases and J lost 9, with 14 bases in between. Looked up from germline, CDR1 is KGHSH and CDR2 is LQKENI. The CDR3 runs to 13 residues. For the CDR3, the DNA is TGTGCCAGCTCACCGACAGACCCAGGGGCCCAGTACTTC. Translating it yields CASSPTDPGAQYF.

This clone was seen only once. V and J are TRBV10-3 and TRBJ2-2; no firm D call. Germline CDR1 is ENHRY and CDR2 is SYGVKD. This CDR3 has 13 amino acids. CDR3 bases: TGTGCAACATCAGAGTCCCCGGGCGGGGAGCTGTTTTTT. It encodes CATSESPGGELFF.

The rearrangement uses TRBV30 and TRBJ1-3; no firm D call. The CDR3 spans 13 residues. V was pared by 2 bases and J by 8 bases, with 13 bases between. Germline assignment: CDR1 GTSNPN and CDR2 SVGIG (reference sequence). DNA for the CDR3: TGTGCCTGGAGTCCGACTGCTCGGGACACCATATATTTT. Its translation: CAWSPTARDTIYF. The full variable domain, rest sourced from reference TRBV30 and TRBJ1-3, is SQTIHQWPATLVQPVGSPLSLECTVEGTSNPNLYWYRQAAGRGLQLLFYSVGIGQISSEVPQNLSASRPQDRQFILSSKKLLLSDSGFYLCAWSPTARDTIYFGEGSWLTVV.

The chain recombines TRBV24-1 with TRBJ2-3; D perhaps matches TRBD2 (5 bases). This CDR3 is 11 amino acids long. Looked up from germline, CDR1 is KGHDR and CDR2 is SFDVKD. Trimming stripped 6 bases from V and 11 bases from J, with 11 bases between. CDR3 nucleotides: TGTGCCACCAGTTCTTTGGAGGAGCAGTATTTT. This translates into CATSSLEEQYF.

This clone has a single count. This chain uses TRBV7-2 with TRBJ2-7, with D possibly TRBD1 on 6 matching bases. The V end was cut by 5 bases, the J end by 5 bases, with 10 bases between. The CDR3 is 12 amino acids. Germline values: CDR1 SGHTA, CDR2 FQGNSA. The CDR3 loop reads CASSLQGDEQYF. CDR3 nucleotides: TGTGCCAGCAGCCTACAGGGAGACGAGCAGTACTTC.

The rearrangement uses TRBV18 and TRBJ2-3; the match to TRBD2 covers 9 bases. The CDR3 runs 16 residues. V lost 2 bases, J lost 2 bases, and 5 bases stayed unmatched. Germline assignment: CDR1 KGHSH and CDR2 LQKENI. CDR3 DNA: TGTGCCAGCTCACCATCGCTAGCGGGAAACACAGATACGCAGTATTTT. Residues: CASSPSLAGNTDTQYF.

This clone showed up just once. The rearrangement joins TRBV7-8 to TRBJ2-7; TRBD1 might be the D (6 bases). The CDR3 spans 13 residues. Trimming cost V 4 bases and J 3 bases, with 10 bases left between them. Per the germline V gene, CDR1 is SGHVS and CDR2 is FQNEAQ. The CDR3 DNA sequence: TGTGCCAGCAGCTCTAACAGGGTCTACGAGCAGTACTTC. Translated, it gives CASSSNRVYEQYF.

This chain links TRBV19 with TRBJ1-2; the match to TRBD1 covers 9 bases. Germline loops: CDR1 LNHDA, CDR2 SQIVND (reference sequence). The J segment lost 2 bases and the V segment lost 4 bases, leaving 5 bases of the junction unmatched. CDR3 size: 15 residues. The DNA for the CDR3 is TGTGCCAGTAGTACACCCGGGACAGGGAACTATGGCTACACCTTC. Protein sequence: CASSTPGTGNYGYTF.

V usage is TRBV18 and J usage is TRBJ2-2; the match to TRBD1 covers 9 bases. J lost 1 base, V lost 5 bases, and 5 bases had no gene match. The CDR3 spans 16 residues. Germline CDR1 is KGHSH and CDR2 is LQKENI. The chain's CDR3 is CASSARTGENTGELFF. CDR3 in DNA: TGTGCCAGCTCAGCAAGGACAGGGGAGAACACCGGGGAGCTGTTTTTT.

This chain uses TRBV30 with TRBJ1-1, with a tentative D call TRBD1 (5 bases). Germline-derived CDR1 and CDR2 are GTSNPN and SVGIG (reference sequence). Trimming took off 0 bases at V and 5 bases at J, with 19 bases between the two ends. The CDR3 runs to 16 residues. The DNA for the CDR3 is TGTGCCTGGAGTGTCCGTATCGGCAGGGTAGGGACTGAAGCTTTCTTT. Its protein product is CAWSVRIGRVGTEAFF.

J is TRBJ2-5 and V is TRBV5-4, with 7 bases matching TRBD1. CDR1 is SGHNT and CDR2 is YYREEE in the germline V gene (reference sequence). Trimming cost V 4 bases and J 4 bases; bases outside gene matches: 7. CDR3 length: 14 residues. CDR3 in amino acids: CASSDQQGPETQYF. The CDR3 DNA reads TGTGCCAGCAGCGACCAACAGGGGCCAGAGACCCAGTACTTC.

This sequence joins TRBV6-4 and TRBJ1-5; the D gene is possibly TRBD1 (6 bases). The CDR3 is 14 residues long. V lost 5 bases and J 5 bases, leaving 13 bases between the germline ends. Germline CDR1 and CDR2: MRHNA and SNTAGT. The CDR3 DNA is TGTGCCAGCAGTCAGACCGCAGGGGATCAGCCCCAGCATTTT. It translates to CASSQTAGDQPQHF.

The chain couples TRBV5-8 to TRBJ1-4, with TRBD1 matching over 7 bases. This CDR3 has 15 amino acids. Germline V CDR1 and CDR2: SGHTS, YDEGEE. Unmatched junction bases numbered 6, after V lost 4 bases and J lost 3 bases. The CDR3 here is CASSARQGANEKLFF. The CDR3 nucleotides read TGTGCCAGCAGCGCCCGACAGGGCGCTAATGAAAAACTGTTTTTT.

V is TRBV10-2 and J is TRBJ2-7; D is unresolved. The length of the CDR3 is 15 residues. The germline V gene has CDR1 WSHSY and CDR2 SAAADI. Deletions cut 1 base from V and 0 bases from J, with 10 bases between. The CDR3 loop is CASSEYTVSSYEQYF. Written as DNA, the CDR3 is TGCGCCAGCAGTGAGTATACGGTGAGCTCCTACGAGCAGTACTTC.

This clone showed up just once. The CDR3 sequence is CASSASGGSHNSPLHF. As DNA, the CDR3 is TGTGCCAGCAGCGCTTCGGGGGGATCTCATAATTCACCCCTCCACTTT. The chain has TRBV9 and TRBJ1-6; weak D call: TRBD1 (5 bases). V was cut by 3 bases and J by 5 bases, with 15 bases left in between. Germline CDR1 is SGDLS and CDR2 is YYNGEE. This CDR3 spans 16 amino acids.

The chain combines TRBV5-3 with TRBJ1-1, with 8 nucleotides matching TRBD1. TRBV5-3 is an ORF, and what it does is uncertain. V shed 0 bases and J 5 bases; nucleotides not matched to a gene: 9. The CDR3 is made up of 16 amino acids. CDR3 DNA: TGTGCCAGAAGCTTGGGGCAGGGGGCCGTGGAAACTGAAGCTTTCTTT. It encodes CARSLGQGAVETEAFF.

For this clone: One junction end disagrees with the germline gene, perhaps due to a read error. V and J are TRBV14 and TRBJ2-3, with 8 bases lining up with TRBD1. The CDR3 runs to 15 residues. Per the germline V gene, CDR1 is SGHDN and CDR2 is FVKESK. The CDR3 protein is CASSEDRGLTDTQYF. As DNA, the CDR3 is TGTGCCAGCAGCGAAGACAGGGGCCTCACAGATACGCAGTATTTT.

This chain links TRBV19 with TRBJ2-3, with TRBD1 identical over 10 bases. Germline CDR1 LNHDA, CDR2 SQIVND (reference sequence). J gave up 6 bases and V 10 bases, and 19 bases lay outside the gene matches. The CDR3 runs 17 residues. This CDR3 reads CATQQVVGTGVRDTQYF. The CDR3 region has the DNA TGTGCCACCCAACAAGTGGTCGGGACAGGGGTTAGGGATACGCAGTATTTT.

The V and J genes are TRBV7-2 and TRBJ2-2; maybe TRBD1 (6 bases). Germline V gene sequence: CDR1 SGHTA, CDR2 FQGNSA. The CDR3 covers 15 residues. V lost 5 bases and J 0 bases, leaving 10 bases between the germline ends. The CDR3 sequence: CASSSRTANTGELFF. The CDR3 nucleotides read TGTGCCAGCAGCAGTCGGACAGCGAACACCGGGGAGCTGTTTTTT.

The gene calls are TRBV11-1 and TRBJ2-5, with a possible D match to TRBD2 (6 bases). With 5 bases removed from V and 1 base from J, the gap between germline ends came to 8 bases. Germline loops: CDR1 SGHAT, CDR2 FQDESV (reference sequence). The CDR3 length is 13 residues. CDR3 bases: TGTGCCAGCAGCCGGGACTTCCAAGAGACCCAGTACTTC. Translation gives CASSRDFQETQYF.

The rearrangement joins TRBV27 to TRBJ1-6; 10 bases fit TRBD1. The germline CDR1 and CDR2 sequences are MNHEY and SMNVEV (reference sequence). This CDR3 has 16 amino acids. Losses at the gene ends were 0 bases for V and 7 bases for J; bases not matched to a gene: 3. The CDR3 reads CASSLSTGGRNSPLHF. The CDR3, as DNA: TGTGCCAGCAGTTTATCGACAGGGGGCAGAAATTCACCCCTCCACTTT.

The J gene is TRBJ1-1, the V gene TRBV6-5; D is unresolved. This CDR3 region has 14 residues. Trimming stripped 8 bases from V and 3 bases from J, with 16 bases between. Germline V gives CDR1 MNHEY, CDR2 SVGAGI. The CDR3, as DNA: TGTGCCAGCGTGTTAGAGATCCACGACACTGAAGCTTTCTTT. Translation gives CASVLEIHDTEAFF.

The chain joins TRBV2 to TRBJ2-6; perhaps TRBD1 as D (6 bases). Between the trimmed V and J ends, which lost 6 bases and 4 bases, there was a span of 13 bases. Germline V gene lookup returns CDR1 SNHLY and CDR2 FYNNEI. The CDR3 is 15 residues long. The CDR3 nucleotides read TGTGCCAGCAGCCGAACAGGGACCGGGGCCAACGTCCTGACTTTC. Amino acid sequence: CASSRTGTGANVLTF.

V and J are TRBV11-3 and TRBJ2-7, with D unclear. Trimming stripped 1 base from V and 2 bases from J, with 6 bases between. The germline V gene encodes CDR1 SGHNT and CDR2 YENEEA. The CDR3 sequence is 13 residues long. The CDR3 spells CASSLGQTYEQYF. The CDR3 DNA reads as TGTGCCAGCAGCTTAGGGCAGACCTACGAGCAGTACTTC.

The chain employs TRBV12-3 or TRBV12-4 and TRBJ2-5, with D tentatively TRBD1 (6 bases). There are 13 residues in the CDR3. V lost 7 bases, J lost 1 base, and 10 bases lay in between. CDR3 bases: TGTGCCAGCAACAGGGCAGGCCAAGAGACCCAGTACTTC. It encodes CASNRAGQETQYF.

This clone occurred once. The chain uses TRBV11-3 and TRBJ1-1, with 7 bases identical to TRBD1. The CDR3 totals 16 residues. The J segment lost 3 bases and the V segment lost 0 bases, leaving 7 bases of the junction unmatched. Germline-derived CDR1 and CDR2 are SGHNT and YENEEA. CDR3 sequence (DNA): TGTGCCAGCAGCTTAGACCTCCCCGACAGGGACACTGAAGCTTTCTTT. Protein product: CASSLDLPDRDTEAFF.

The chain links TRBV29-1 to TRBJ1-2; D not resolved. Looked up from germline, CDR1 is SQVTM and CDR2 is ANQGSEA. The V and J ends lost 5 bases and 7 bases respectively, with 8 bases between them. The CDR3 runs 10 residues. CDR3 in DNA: TGCAGCGTTTGGGAGTCTGGCTACACCTTC. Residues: CSVWESGYTF.

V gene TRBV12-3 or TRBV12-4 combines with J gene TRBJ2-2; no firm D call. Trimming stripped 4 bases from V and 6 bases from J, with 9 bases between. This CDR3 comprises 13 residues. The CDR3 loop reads CASSSRGAGELFF. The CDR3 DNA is TGTGCCAGCAGTTCCCGAGGTGCCGGGGAGCTGTTTTTT.

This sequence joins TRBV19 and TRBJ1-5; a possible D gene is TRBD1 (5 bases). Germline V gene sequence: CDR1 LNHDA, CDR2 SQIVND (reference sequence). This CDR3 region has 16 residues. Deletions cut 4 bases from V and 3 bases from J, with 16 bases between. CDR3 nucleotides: TGTGCCAGTAGTAATCGACAGAATGGGAACAATCAGCCCCAGCATTTT. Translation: CASSNRQNGNNQPQHF.